This T cell receptor beta chain was sequenced for a study of blood T cells in healthy people across ages. Sample donors were healthy Caucasian individuals that came from Russia, aged roughly 6 to 95. In each sample, at least 7 million PBMCs were isolated. Every sample gave at least 5 micrograms of total RNA when it was extracted. This clonotype has just a few counts. At one end, the junction sequence differs from germline, possibly due to a read error. With a J-beta primer mix and a sample-barcoded 5' primer, a second PCR ran about 7 to 11 cycles. From the 5' RACE reads, TCRdb called clonotypes with MiXCR, one entry per CDR3 protein. The sample lists about 1,500,000 distinct CDR3 sequences, roughly 27% seen once, with more than 6% in the top ten. This receptor was obtained from a woman in her twenties or thirties in good health. Sequencing input: blood.

CDR3 loop: CAGSWGETQYF. The CDR3 DNA follows: TGCGCCGGCAGCTGGGGGGAGACCCAGTACTTC. This chain uses TRBV5-1 with TRBJ2-5, with D perhaps matching TRBD1 or TRBD2 (5 bases each). CDR3 length: 11 residues. CDR1 and CDR2 from the germline V gene are SGHRS and YFSETQ.